These 20 T cell receptor beta chains originate from one sample sequenced in a study of blood T cell repertoires in COVID-19. Produced via immunoSEQ multiplex PCR; TCRdb's table is partial and in-frame only. This table holds nearly 400,000 clones, about 90% found once. The sample consisted of PBMCs or T cells enriched from blood (not recorded which). The receptors come from a woman in her twenties or thirties who had recovered from COVID-19.

The chain links TRBV6-2 or TRBV6-3 to TRBJ1-1; D perhaps matches TRBD1 (6 bases). The CDR3 covers 16 residues. Germline V gene sequence: CDR1 MNHEY, CDR2 SVGEGT. V lost 6 bases, J lost 1 base, and 18 bases lay in between. In nucleotides, the CDR3 is TGTGCCAGCAGCGCGAGGGGGGGCCGGGGGAACACTGAAGCTTTCTTT. Protein: CASSARGGRGNTEAFF.

J is TRBJ2-3 and V is TRBV11-3; D gene unclear. Between the trimmed V and J ends, which lost 5 bases and 3 bases, there was a span of 9 bases. Germline-derived CDR1 and CDR2 are SGHNT and YENEEA. The CDR3 extends over 13 amino acids. As DNA, the CDR3 is TGTGCCAGCAGCGGTTGGCAAACAGATACGCAGTATTTT. It yields the protein CASSGWQTDTQYF.

This clone was counted ten times or more. V gene TRBV6-2 or TRBV6-3 combines with J gene TRBJ1-5; D not resolved. V was pared by 0 bases and J by 10 bases, with 16 bases between. Germline V CDR1 and CDR2: MNHEY, SVGEGT. CDR3 size: 15 residues. The CDR3 region has the DNA TGTGCCAGCAGTTACTCAGTAGCTGACTTCCCACCCCAGCATTTT. Its protein product is CASSYSVADFPPQHF.

The chain is built from TRBV9 and TRBJ2-2; 7 bases are a match to TRBD2. Germline V gene data show CDR1 as SGDLS and CDR2 as YYNGEE. CDR3 length: 16 residues. V was clipped by 4 bases and J by 7 bases; unmatched bases: 13. CDR3 sequence: CASSTQASGLGGELFF. The CDR3 nucleotides are TGTGCCAGCAGCACCCAGGCTAGCGGACTCGGCGGGGAGCTGTTTTTT.

The rearrangement joins TRBV29-1 to TRBJ1-1; 8 bases map to TRBD1. This CDR3 contains 13 residues. Germline V lookup: CDR1 SQVTM, CDR2 ANQGSEA. With 7 bases clipped from V and 6 bases from J, the junction kept 10 bases outside the gene matches. The CDR3 region has the DNA TGCAGCGCCCAGGACAGGGTATTACCTGAAGCTTTCTTT. Residues: CSAQDRVLPEAFF.

J is TRBJ1-1 and V is TRBV11-2; 7 bases are shared with TRBD1. This CDR3 has 15 residues. Unmatched junction bases numbered 6, after V lost 5 bases and J lost 0 bases. Germline V gives CDR1 SGHAT, CDR2 FQNNGV. In DNA, the CDR3 is TGTGCCAGCAGCCCTCCGACAGGGATGAACACTGAAGCTTTCTTT. This codes for CASSPPTGMNTEAFF.

CDR3 bases: TGTGTAGCGGGAGGATCCTACGAGCAGTACTTC. The encoded protein is CVAGGSYEQYF. The J gene is TRBJ2-7, the V gene TRBV28, with TRBD2 matching over 10 bases. CDR3 length: 11 amino acids. From germline, CDR1 is MDHEN and CDR2 SYDVKM.

V usage is TRBV19 and J usage is TRBJ2-7; the match to TRBD1 covers 10 bases. Trimming took 1 base from V and 0 from J; bases not matched to a gene: 0. CDR1 and CDR2 from the germline V gene are LNHDA and SQIVND (reference sequence). CDR3 length: 15 amino acids. The CDR3 DNA sequence: TGTGCCAGTAGTATAGGGACAGGGGGCTCCTACGAGCAGTACTTC. Protein: CASSIGTGGSYEQYF.

The rearrangement links TRBV4-2 to TRBJ2-7; 13 nucleotides align to TRBD2. Germline V gene data show CDR1 as LGHNA and CDR2 as YNFKEQ. The CDR3 consists of 16 residues. V lost 1 base and J lost 4; bases outside the gene matches: 4. DNA for the CDR3: TGTGCCAGCAGCCAAGTCGGGACTAGCGGGGTTTACGAGCAGTACTTC. Translated, it gives CASSQVGTSGVYEQYF.

CDR3 nucleotide sequence: TGTGCCAGCTCAAATTATGAGCAGTTCTTC. Its protein is CASSNYEQFF. V gene TRBV6-5 combines with J gene TRBJ2-1, with no clear D. V lost 8 bases, J lost 8 bases, and 7 bases lay in between. Germline CDR1 and CDR2: MNHEY and SVGAGI. This CDR3 region has 10 residues.

The rearrangement joins TRBV27 to TRBJ2-1, with a tentative D call TRBD2 (7 bases). Germline values: CDR1 MNHEY, CDR2 SMNVEV (reference sequence). This CDR3 contains 16 residues. Between the trimmed V and J ends, which lost 2 bases and 8 bases, there was a span of 19 bases. The CDR3 sequence: CASSLHSSGGGDEQFF. In DNA form, the CDR3 reads TGTGCCAGCAGTTTACATTCTAGCGGAGGGGGGGATGAGCAGTTCTTC.

J is TRBJ2-7 and V is TRBV12-5; 9 nucleotides line up with TRBD1. Germline V gene data show CDR1 as LGHNT and CDR2 as FRNRAP. The trim removed 1 base at V and 3 bases at J, leaving 4 bases unmatched. This CDR3 has 15 amino acids. The CDR3 is CASGLDGTGIYEQYF. As DNA, the CDR3 is TGTGCTAGTGGTTTGGACGGGACAGGGATCTACGAGCAGTACTTC.

The chain links TRBV30 to TRBJ2-3, with 8 bases lining up with TRBD2. CDR3 length: 16 amino acids. J gave up 0 bases and V 1 base, and 6 bases lay outside the gene matches. Germline assignment: CDR1 GTSNPN and CDR2 SVGIG (reference sequence). CDR3 in amino acids: CAWSARLATSTDTQYF. The DNA of the CDR3 is TGTGCCTGGAGTGCTCGACTAGCGACTAGCACAGATACGCAGTATTTT.

This chain links TRBV9 with TRBJ2-1, with 10 bases that match TRBD2. Germline lookup yields CDR1 SGDLS and CDR2 YYNGEE. The CDR3 is 16 residues long. J was trimmed by 5 bases and V by 3 bases; bases with no gene match: 8. CDR3: CASSAPRTSGNNEQFF. The CDR3 DNA reads TGTGCCAGCAGCGCCCCGCGAACTAGCGGGAACAATGAGCAGTTCTTC.

This clone was observed a single time. The chain combines TRBV3-1 (or the pseudogene TRBV3-2) with TRBJ2-1; 8 nucleotides match TRBD2. Germline V gives CDR1 LGHDT, CDR2 YNNKEL (reference sequence). Trimming removed 3 bases from V and 4 bases from J; junction bases left unmatched: 8. This CDR3 has 16 amino acids. DNA for the CDR3: TGTGCCAGCAGCCAGCCGGGACTAGTAACTTACAATGAGCAGTTCTTC. Protein: CASSQPGLVTYNEQFF.

V and J are TRBV27 and TRBJ2-7; 9 bases line up with TRBD2. This CDR3 has 15 residues. Germline CDR1 and CDR2: MNHEY and SMNVEV (reference sequence). V dropped 0 bases and J dropped 7; count of bases not matched to a gene: 7. As DNA, the CDR3 is TGTGCCAGCAGTTTATCGGGCGGACTAGCGAGGGAGCAGTACTTC. This sequence encodes CASSLSGGLAREQYF.

The chain combines TRBV9 with TRBJ1-1; D remains ambiguous. CDR1 and CDR2 from the germline V gene are SGDLS and YYNGEE. V lost 1 base to trimming and J lost 3 bases, with 7 bases between them. The CDR3 is made up of 13 amino acids. CDR3 nucleotides: TGTGCCAGCAGCGTACGGGTGTACACTGAAGCTTTCTTT. It yields the protein CASSVRVYTEAFF. Full variable domain (remainder filled in from reference TRBV9 and TRBJ1-1): DSGVTQTPKHLITATGQRVTLRCSPRSGDLSVYWYQQSLDQGLQFLIQYYNGEERAKGNILERFSAQQFPDLHSELNLSSLELGDSALYFCASSVRVYTEAFFGQGTRLTVV.

CDR3 nucleotides: TGTGCCAGCAGGGGGACAGGAGATATCGAAAAACTGTTTTTT. It translates to CASRGTGDIEKLFF. The chain links TRBV6-5 to TRBJ1-4; 8 bases align to TRBD1. V shed 6 bases, J shed 8 bases, and the junction held 8 bases outside the gene matches. Germline CDR1 is MNHEY and CDR2 is SVGAGI. This CDR3 spans 14 amino acids.

This chain joins TRBV7-8 and TRBJ1-2, with unresolved D. The CDR3 sequence is 13 residues long. Between the trimmed V and J ends, which lost 5 bases and 3 bases, there was a span of 10 bases. Germline lookup yields CDR1 SGHVS and CDR2 FQNEAQ. CDR3 residues: CASSPSDYYGYTF. CDR3 DNA: TGTGCCAGCAGCCCGAGTGATTACTATGGCTACACCTTC.

This clone was seen only a few times. This specimen includes other DNA sequences encoding the same CDR3. The V call is TRBV5-1, the J call TRBJ1-6, with D unresolved. The CDR3 extends over 13 amino acids. Deletions cut 0 bases from V and 8 bases from J, with 6 bases between. In germline, CDR1 is SGHRS, CDR2 YFSETQ. The CDR3 loop reads CASSLGGDSPLHF. The CDR3 bases are TGCGCCAGCAGCTTGGGAGGAGATTCACCCCTCCACTTT.